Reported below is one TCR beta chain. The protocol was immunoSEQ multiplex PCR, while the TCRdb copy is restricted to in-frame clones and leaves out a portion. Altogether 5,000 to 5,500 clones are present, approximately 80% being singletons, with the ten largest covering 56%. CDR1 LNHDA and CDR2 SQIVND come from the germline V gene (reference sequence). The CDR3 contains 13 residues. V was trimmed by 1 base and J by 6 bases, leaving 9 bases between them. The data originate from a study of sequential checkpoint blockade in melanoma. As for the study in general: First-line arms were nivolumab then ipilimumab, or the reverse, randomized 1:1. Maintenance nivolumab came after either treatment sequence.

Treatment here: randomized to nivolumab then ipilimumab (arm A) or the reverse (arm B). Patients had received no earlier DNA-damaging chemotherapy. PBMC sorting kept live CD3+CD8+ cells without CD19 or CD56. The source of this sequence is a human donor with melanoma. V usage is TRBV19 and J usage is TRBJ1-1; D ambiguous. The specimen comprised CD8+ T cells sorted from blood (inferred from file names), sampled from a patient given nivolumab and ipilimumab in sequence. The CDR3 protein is CASSIVAGAEAFF. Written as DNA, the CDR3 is TGTGCCAGTAGTATAGTGGCAGGCGCTGAAGCTTTCTTT.